Listed below are T cell receptor beta chains from one sample, sequenced in a study of cytomegalovirus exposure and HLA in healthy donors. Sequenced by immunoSEQ multiplex PCR; TCRdb stores in-frame clones only, minus some. The sample carries around 150,000 clones, about 86% recorded once. The material sequenced was PBMCs. The receptors shown here come from a young woman in good health and CMV-seronegative. The CDR3 runs from the conserved cysteine through the conserved F or W. D genes are given only for firm matches. Not every row has a clone size; where given, it reads once, few, many or a size class.

cdr3_length	d_call	v_call	clone_size	j_call	cdr3_aa	cdr3_nt
13	.	TRBV19	.	TRBJ1-5	CASSMAANQPQHF	TGTGCCAGTAGTATGGCTGCTAATCAGCCCCAGCATTTT
10	.	TRBV5-1	.	TRBJ2-7	CASSFSEQYF	TGCGCCAGCAGCTTCTCCGAGCAGTACTTC
15	TRBD2	TRBV27	.	TRBJ2-2	CASTLAGKNTGELFF	TGTGCCAGCACTCTAGCGGGGAAGAACACCGGGGAGCTGTTTTTT
17	.	TRBV5-6	.	TRBJ1-5	CASSRLGSGYSNQPQHF	TGTGCCAGCAGCCGTCTGGGGAGTGGGTATAGCAATCAGCCCCAGCATTTT
13	.	TRBV5-1	.	TRBJ2-3	CASSLLGTDTQYF	TGCGCCAGCAGCTTGCTCGGCACAGATACGCAGTATTTT
18	TRBD2	TRBV7-2	.	TRBJ2-1	CASSLVPFGGRGYNEQFF	TGTGCCAGCAGCTTAGTGCCGTTTGGCGGGAGGGGCTACAATGAGCAGTTCTTC
17	TRBD1	TRBV28	.	TRBJ1-2	CASSLMLQGANNYGYTF	TGTGCCAGCAGTTTAATGCTTCAGGGGGCGAATAACTATGGCTACACCTTC
13	.	TRBV6-1	.	TRBJ1-1	CATDGQLNTEAFF	TGTGCCACCGACGGACAGTTGAACACTGAAGCTTTCTTT
15	.	TRBV6-1	.	TRBJ1-4	CASSEKGEGFEKLFF	TGTGCCAGCAGTGAAAAGGGCGAGGGCTTCGAAAAACTGTTTTTT
13	.	TRBV2	.	TRBJ2-3	CASNPGLTDTQYF	TGTGCCAGCAATCCAGGCCTCACAGATACGCAGTATTTT
16	.	TRBV19	.	TRBJ1-3	CASSMGQAYSGNTIYF	TGTGCCAGTAGTATGGGGCAGGCGTACTCTGGAAACACCATATATTTT
14	TRBD1	TRBV5-4	.	TRBJ2-3	CASSRGQSTDTQYF	TGTGCCAGCAGCCGGGGACAGAGCACAGATACGCAGTATTTT
13	TRBD1	TRBV30	.	TRBJ1-5	CAWTLTGDQPQHF	TGTGCCTGGACCTTGACAGGGGATCAGCCCCAGCATTTT
15	.	TRBV10-3	.	TRBJ2-5	CAISESGGTQETQYF	TGTGCCATCAGTGAGTCAGGGGGAACCCAAGAGACCCAGTACTTC
18	TRBD1	TRBV5-4	.	TRBJ2-7	CASSAPGQGVLDPYEQYF	TGTGCCAGCAGCGCCCCGGGACAGGGGGTTCTCGATCCCTACGAGCAGTACTTC
12	TRBD2	TRBV19	.	TRBJ2-1	CATGLAINEQFF	TGTGCCACCGGACTAGCGATTAATGAGCAGTTCTTC
14	.	TRBV27	.	TRBJ2-7	CASRTGTQYYEQYF	TGTGCCAGCAGGACCGGGACACAATACTACGAGCAGTACTTC
14	.	TRBV6-1	.	TRBJ1-4	CASARAATNEKLFF	TGTGCCAGCGCGCGAGCCGCAACTAATGAAAAACTGTTTTTT
12	.	TRBV7-9	.	TRBJ1-1	CASSAEGLEAFF	TGTGCCAGCAGCGCTGAGGGCCTTGAAGCTTTCTTT
16	TRBD1	TRBV18	.	TRBJ1-1	CASSPVDRGLNTEAFF	TGTGCCAGCTCACCAGTTGACAGGGGATTGAACACTGAAGCTTTCTTT
16	.	TRBV11-2	.	TRBJ2-3	CASSPHSRAYTDTQYF	TGTGCCAGCAGCCCCCACTCGAGGGCATACACAGATACGCAGTATTTT
14	.	TRBV9	.	TRBJ1-1	CASSPTGDSTEAFF	TGTGCCAGCAGCCCCACGGGAGACAGCACTGAAGCTTTCTTT
15	.	TRBV9	.	TRBJ1-4	CASSVLAQGNEKLFF	TGTGCCAGCAGCGTATTGGCGCAGGGGAATGAAAAACTGTTTTTT
16	.	TRBV13	.	TRBJ2-3	CASSLWGGAGADTQYF	TGTGCCAGCAGCTTATGGGGGGGCGCGGGTGCAGATACGCAGTATTTT
16	TRBD1	TRBV5-1	.	TRBJ1-1	CASSPGGQGRTTEAFF	TGCGCCAGCAGCCCGGGGGGACAGGGACGAACGACTGAAGCTTTCTTT
18	TRBD2	TRBV2	.	TRBJ2-2	CASSEGLAGGHNTGELFF	TGTGCCAGCAGTGAAGGACTAGCGGGGGGGCATAACACCGGGGAGCTGTTTTTT
15	TRBD1	TRBV7-2	.	TRBJ2-7	CASSTRDRSSGEQYF	TGTGCCAGCAGCACCCGGGACAGGTCATCCGGGGAGCAGTACTTC
13	TRBD1	TRBV10-3	.	TRBJ1-1	CAIMGQRDTEAFF	TGTGCCATCATGGGACAGAGAGACACTGAAGCTTTCTTT
13	.	TRBV9	.	TRBJ2-3	CASRDSSTDTQYF	TGTGCCAGCCGAGACTCCAGCACAGATACGCAGTATTTT
16	TRBD2	TRBV15	.	TRBJ2-1	CATSSTLAGPDNEQFF	TGTGCCACCAGCAGTACTCTAGCGGGACCCGACAATGAGCAGTTCTTC
14	.	TRBV7-2	.	TRBJ1-5	CASSSRDSNQPQHF	TGTGCCAGCAGCTCCAGGGATAGCAATCAGCCCCAGCATTTT
16	.	TRBV18	.	TRBJ1-1	CASSPTWDTRGTEAFF	TGTGCCAGCTCACCAACTTGGGACACCCGAGGAACTGAAGCTTTCTTT
12	.	TRBV6-1	few	TRBJ1-2	CASRTANYGYTF	TGTGCCAGCAGGACAGCTAACTATGGCTACACCTTC
13	.	TRBV11-3	.	TRBJ2-5	CASSLGSEETQYF	TGTGCCAGCAGCTTAGGCTCGGAAGAGACCCAGTACTTC
15	.	TRBV6-5	.	TRBJ1-1	CASSYGSRGHTEAFF	TGTGCCAGCAGTTACGGTTCCAGGGGCCACACTGAAGCTTTCTTT
16	.	TRBV7-6	.	TRBJ2-3	CASSSRQGGGADTQYF	TGTGCCAGCAGCTCCCGACAGGGTGGCGGGGCAGATACGCAGTATTTT
15	TRBD1	TRBV6-5	.	TRBJ1-1	CASSQFRDRTTEAFF	TGTGCCAGCAGTCAATTCCGGGACAGAACCACTGAAGCTTTCTTT
14	.	TRBV14	.	TRBJ1-1	CASMREGKNTEAFF	TGTGCCAGCATGAGGGAGGGGAAAAACACTGAAGCTTTCTTT
14	.	TRBV27	.	TRBJ1-3	CASSPQAAGNTIYF	TGTGCCAGCAGTCCCCAAGCGGCTGGAAACACCATATATTTT
19	TRBD1	TRBV7-6	.	TRBJ2-5	CASSSHRSGPRGPQETQYF	TGTGCCAGCAGCTCCCATCGATCGGGCCCAAGGGGGCCCCAAGAGACCCAGTACTTC
16	TRBD2	TRBV18	.	TRBJ2-5	CASSLQRGLAGETQYF	TGTGCCAGCTCACTTCAAAGGGGACTAGCGGGCGAGACCCAGTACTTC
16	TRBD1	TRBV30	.	TRBJ1-1	CAWSVTGTGRNTEAFF	TGTGCCTGGAGTGTGACCGGGACAGGGAGGAACACTGAAGCTTTCTTT
16	TRBD2	TRBV5-1	.	TRBJ2-2	CASSLQTSGNTGELFF	TGCGCCAGCAGCCTTCAGACTAGCGGGAACACCGGGGAGCTGTTTTTT
14	TRBD1	TRBV5-1	.	TRBJ1-2	CASSSSGTDSGYTF	TGCGCCAGCAGCTCTTCCGGGACAGACAGTGGCTACACCTTC
15	TRBD1	TRBV7-2	.	TRBJ2-4	CASSLETGSRNIQYF	TGTGCCAGCAGCTTAGAGACAGGGTCGAGAAACATTCAGTACTTC
15	TRBD1	TRBV9	.	TRBJ2-3	CASSLDRASTDTQYF	TGTGCCAGCAGCTTGGACAGGGCTAGCACAGATACGCAGTATTTT
17	TRBD2	TRBV30	.	TRBJ2-2	CAWSVLAGVEGTGELFF	TGTGCCTGGAGTGTACTAGCGGGGGTAGAAGGCACCGGGGAGCTGTTTTTT
12	.	TRBV6-1	.	TRBJ1-1	CASSLEGTEAFF	TGTGCCAGCAGTCTGGAGGGCACTGAAGCTTTCTTT
15	TRBD2	TRBV19	once	TRBJ2-1	CASSISSGGAREQFF	TGTGCCAGTAGTATCTCCAGCGGGGGGGCACGAGAGCAGTTCTTC
14	TRBD2	TRBV29-1	few	TRBJ2-2	CSVDPGGVAGELFF	TGCAGCGTTGACCCGGGAGGGGTCGCCGGGGAGCTGTTTTTT
14	.	TRBV10-3	.	TRBJ1-2	CAISDGMNQYGYTF	TGTGCCATCAGTGACGGTATGAACCAATATGGCTACACCTTC
11	TRBD1	TRBV6-5	few	TRBJ1-2	CASTTGGGYTF	TGTGCCAGCACCACAGGGGGTGGCTACACCTTC
16	.	TRBV5-1	.	TRBJ2-1	CASSLEAVSSYNEQFF	TGCGCCAGCAGCTTGGAGGCGGTGAGCTCCTACAATGAGCAGTTCTTC
14	TRBD1	TRBV28	.	TRBJ1-1	CASSLWTGNTEAFF	TGTGCCAGCAGTTTGTGGACAGGGAACACTGAAGCTTTCTTT
12	.	TRBV14	.	TRBJ2-1	CASSRADNEQFF	TGTGCCAGCAGCCGAGCGGACAATGAGCAGTTCTTC
16	.	TRBV4-2	once	TRBJ2-7	CASSQEGGGAYYEQYF	TGTGCCAGCAGCCAAGAAGGGGGGGGAGCTTACTACGAGCAGTACTTC
14	TRBD1	TRBV5-5	.	TRBJ1-1	CASSHVTDREKAFF	TGTGCCAGCAGCCACGTTACGGACAGGGAAAAAGCTTTCTTT
15	TRBD1	TRBV18	few	TRBJ1-2	CASSSGTGGENGYTF	TGTGCCAGCTCCTCCGGGACAGGGGGCGAAAATGGCTACACCTTC
17	TRBD1	TRBV5-1	.	TRBJ2-7	CASSFDRGRRGIYEQYF	TGCGCCAGCAGCTTCGACAGGGGGCGGCGTGGGATCTACGAGCAGTACTTC
13	.	TRBV29-1	.	TRBJ2-7	CSVTRDSFVEQYF	TGCAGCGTTACCCGGGACTCATTCGTCGAGCAGTACTTC